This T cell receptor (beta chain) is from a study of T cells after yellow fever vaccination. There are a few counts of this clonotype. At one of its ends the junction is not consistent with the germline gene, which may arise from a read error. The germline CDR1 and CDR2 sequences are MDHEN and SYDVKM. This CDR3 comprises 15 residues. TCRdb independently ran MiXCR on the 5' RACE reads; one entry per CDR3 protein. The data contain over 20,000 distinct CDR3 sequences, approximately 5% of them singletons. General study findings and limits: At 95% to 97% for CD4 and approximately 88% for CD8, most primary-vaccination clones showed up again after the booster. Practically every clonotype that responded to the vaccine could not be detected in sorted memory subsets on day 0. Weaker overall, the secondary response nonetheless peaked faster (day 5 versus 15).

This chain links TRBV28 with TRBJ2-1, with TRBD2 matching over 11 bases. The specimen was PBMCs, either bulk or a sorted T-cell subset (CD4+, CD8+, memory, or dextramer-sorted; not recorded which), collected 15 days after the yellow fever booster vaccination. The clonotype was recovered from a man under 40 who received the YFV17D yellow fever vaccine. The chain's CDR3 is CASNLAGGILNEQFF. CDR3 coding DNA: TGTGCCAGCAATTTAGCGGGAGGGATTTTGAATGAGCAGTTCTTC.